These T cell receptor beta chains were read from a single sample in a study of shared clonotypes between healthy human individuals. TCRdb's copy holds only in-frame clones and misses some; the assay was immunoSEQ multiplex PCR. This table holds roughly 2.2 million clones, roughly 92% found once. Sequencing was carried out using naive CD4+ T cells from PBMCs. The source of these receptors is a man in his late teens or twenties in good health. Some clones in this sample may be carry-over from other donors' samples. CDR3s leave out the opening cysteine and the closing phenylalanine or tryptophan. Part of the rows lack a size; the others show once, few, many or a class for expanded clones.

TRBV28	-	ASSLLHAKNIQY
TRBV19	-	ASSRDSQGNTIY
TRBV9	-	ASSRVYGYT
TRBV29-1	few	SAGRLNTEAF
TRBV5-1	once	ASSKRTASFEQY
TRBV5-1	-	ASSLWDRGPYEQY
TRBV7-3	-	ASSPRPTGELF
TRBV15	-	ATSGRGGHSNQPQH
TRBV12-5	-	ASGLPTGLTKTGPYYEQY
TRBV5-1	-	ASTKTGDNSGANVLT
TRBV28	-	ASSLTPAGGNTDTQY
TRBV2	once	ASSGEADTQY
TRBV2	once	ASSFRGATGEQY
TRBV7-6	once	ASSLSGRNTGELF
TRBV5-1	once	ASSPTGSWTEAF
TRBV28	once	ASSLPQHSNQPQH
TRBV7-3	-	ASSLGRDTGELF
TRBV18	-	APPALAGGETQY
TRBV4-3	-	ASSQEMSSKQF
TRBV5-1	-	ASNQDRANEQY
TRBV4-2	-	ASSQGLLSTDTQY
TRBV30	-	AWAEGNYGYT
TRBV2	-	ASRLGLAGGGETQY
TRBV11-2	-	ASSSGTLAGDDIQY
TRBV28	-	ASRGTSGTHTQY
TRBV6-1	few	ASSVSYRAEAF